The 28 T cell receptor beta chains presented below share a single source sample, sequenced in a study of tumor-infiltrating lymphocytes in primary liver carcinoma. RNA was extracted from whole blood without cell sorting, alongside germline DNA. The input was 450 to 500 ng total RNA; TCR beta cDNA was made from it with a constant-region primer. Employing slightly modified ARM-PCR, three nested multiplex PCR rounds were run, and these gave rise to the TCR beta libraries. Investigators reported that the first two PCR rounds, at 10 cycles each, used TRBV1-TRBV30 forward primers with a C-beta reverse primer. TCRdb analysed the multiplex PCR reads with MiXCR anew, one entry per CDR3 protein. The sample lists more than 150,000 distinct CDR3 sequences; over 50% were seen once. The source material was peripheral blood. These receptors originate from a man aged 40-50 years with primary liver carcinoma and hepatitis B virus infection.

The V call is TRBV5-4, the J call TRBJ2-1; possible D gene TRBD1, 6 bases. The DNA end lines up better with TRBJ2-7; the J call may be wrong. The CDR3 runs 17 residues. Germline CDR1 is SGHNT and CDR2 is YYREEE (reference sequence). CDR3 coding DNA: TGTGCCAGCACCCGTGGGGGCACCGACCGCGCAGCCGATAAGCAGTACTTC. The encoded protein is CASTRGGTDRAADKQYF.

This rearrangement joins TRBV5-5 to TRBJ2-7; D is uncertain. The V gene's germline CDR1 is SGHKS and CDR2 YYEKEE (reference sequence). V gave up 6 bases and J gave up 4 bases, with 20 bases separating them. This CDR3 has 15 residues. The DNA for the CDR3 is TGTGCCAGCATCTCCATGCTTGGTGATCCTTACGAGCAGTACTTC. Protein: CASISMLGDPYEQYF.

The J gene is TRBJ2-7, the V gene TRBV13, with D possibly TRBD1 on 6 matching bases. The V end was cut by 5 bases, the J end by 3 bases, with 14 bases between. The CDR3 runs 14 residues. Per germline, CDR1 PRHDT and CDR2 FYEKMQ (reference sequence). CDR3 residues: CASSIEQGLYEQYF. The CDR3 DNA sequence: TGTGCCAGCAGCATAGAACAGGGCCTCTACGAGCAGTACTTC. The variable domain in full, completed from reference TRBV13 and TRBJ2-7, reads AAGVIQSPRHLIKEKRETATLKCYPIPRHDTVYWYQQGPGQDPQFLISFYEKMQSDKGSIPDRFSAQQFSDYHSELNMSSLELGDSALYFCASSIEQGLYEQYFGPGTRLTVT.

This clonotype is a singleton in its sample. A much larger clone lies a single base off, so this may be a read error. The V call is TRBV4-1, the J call TRBJ2-1; 10 bases map to TRBD2. Germline CDR1 MGHRA, CDR2 YSYEKL. The CDR3 is made up of 15 amino acids. The chain's CDR3 is CAISFRALAGNEQFF. DNA for the CDR3: TGCGCCATCAGCTTTCGGGCACTAGCGGGGAATGAGCAGTTCTTC.

The chain recombines TRBV7-8 with TRBJ2-3; D is ambiguous. The DNA end lines up better with TRBJ2-5; the J call may be wrong. The CDR3 has 15 residues. Per the germline V gene, CDR1 is SGHVS and CDR2 is FQNEAQ. CDR3 in amino acids: CASSGKTGRTETQYF. In DNA, the CDR3 is TGTGCCAGCAGCGGGAAGACTGGCCGAACGGAGACCCAGTACTTC.

J is TRBJ1-1 and V is TRBV4-1; TRBD1 might be the D (5 bases). The germline V gene has CDR1 MGHRA and CDR2 YSYEKL. Trimming took 4 bases from V and 4 from J, leaving 16 bases between them. CDR3 length: 15 amino acids. CDR3: CASSPTPYRTTEAFF. The CDR3 DNA follows: TGCGCCAGCAGCCCCACCCCCTACAGGACCACTGAAGCTTTCTTT.

V and J are TRBV6-1 and TRBJ2-3; possible D gene TRBD1, 5 bases. The CDR3 is 14 amino acids. Germline V gives CDR1 MNHNS, CDR2 SASEGT. V lost 6 bases and J 0 bases, leaving 10 bases between the germline ends. The CDR3 loop is CASRRTLSTDTQYF. The CDR3 bases are TGTGCCAGCAGAAGGACACTGAGCACAGATACGCAGTATTTT.

V is TRBV6-5 and J is TRBJ2-1, with 8 bases that match TRBD2. V lost 2 bases, J lost 3 bases, and 6 bases stayed unmatched. The germline V gene encodes CDR1 MNHEY and CDR2 SVGAGI. The CDR3 is 16 amino acids. The chain's CDR3 is CASSYGTSGHYNEQFF. The CDR3 coding sequence is TGTGCCAGCAGTTACGGGACTAGTGGTCACTACAATGAGCAGTTCTTC.

J is TRBJ1-2 and V is TRBV4-1, with 11 bases matching TRBD1. The CDR3 spans 14 residues. Germline V CDR1 and CDR2: MGHRA, YSYEKL. The V gene end was trimmed by 3 bases and the J gene end by 9 bases; junction bases not matched to a gene: 6. The CDR3 DNA reads as TGCGCCAGCAGCCACCCGGACAGGGGGCTTCGCTACACCTTC. Amino acids: CASSHPDRGLRYTF.

Comments on this clonotype: This likely comes from a read error, as the CDR3 has no conserved phenylalanine or tryptophan at its end. This chain uses TRBV11-2 with TRBJ2-1; no definite D call. V was shortened by 7 bases and J by 7 bases, with 20 bases between the two germline ends. Germline CDR1 reads SGHAT; CDR2 reads FQNNGV. This CDR3 comprises 15 residues. CDR3 coding DNA: TGTGCCAGCAACCCTGGGCTGGGCGGTAGGAATGAGCAGTTCTCC. It is translated as CASNPGLGGRNEQFS.

About this clonotype: The CDR3 does not close with the conserved phenylalanine or tryptophan, likely indicating a read error. The rearrangement joins TRBV11-2 to TRBJ2-1, with 8 bases fitting TRBD1. Germline loops: CDR1 SGHAT, CDR2 FQNNGV. CDR3 length: 15 amino acids. CDR3 sequence: CAISLAGAGGYEQFL. The CDR3 DNA follows: TGTGCCATCAGCTTAGCCGGGGCAGGGGGCTATGAGCAGTTCTTG.

Of note for this clonotype: A much larger clone sits a single nucleotide away, making a read error possible. The gene calls are TRBV11-2 and TRBJ2-4; D gene uncertain. Deletions cut 0 bases from V and 7 bases from J, with 10 bases between. From germline, CDR1 is SGHAT and CDR2 FQNNGV. The CDR3 loop spans 14 amino acids. CDR3 nucleotide sequence: TGTGCCAGCAGCTTAGAAGGGTGGGCGAACATTCAGTACTTC. Protein product: CASSLEGWANIQYF.

CDR3 sequence: CASSLKSPAIDNEQFF. In nucleotides, the CDR3 is TGTGCCAGCAGCCTTAAGTCGCCGGCCATTGACAATGAGCAGTTCTTC. V is TRBV28 and J is TRBJ2-1; D gene unclear. The CDR3 runs 16 residues. Germline loops: CDR1 MDHEN, CDR2 SYDVKM. Trimming removed 6 bases at V and 5 bases at J, with 20 bases between.

About this clonotype: The germline gene is not matched at one end of the junction; a read error may be the cause. The chain couples TRBV15 to TRBJ2-4; 7 bases agree with TRBD2. The CDR3 loop spans 17 amino acids. Germline CDR1 LNHNV, CDR2 YYDKDF (reference sequence). CDR3: CATSSYGDSGLSYIEYF. CDR3 DNA sequence: TGTGCCACCAGCAGTTATGGGGATAGCGGGCTTAGTTACATTGAGTACTTC. Full variable domain (outside the CDR3, taken from reference TRBV15 and TRBJ2-4): DAMVIQNPRYQVTQFGKPVTLSCSQTLNHNVMYWYQQKSSQAPKLLFHYYDKDFNNEADTPDNFQSRRPNTSFCFLDIRSPGLGDTAMYLCATSSYGDSGLSYIEYFGAGTRLSVL.

V usage is TRBV11-2 and J usage is TRBJ1-6; D is unclear. The CDR3 is 16 residues long. Germline V gene sequence: CDR1 SGHAT, CDR2 FQNNGV. Trimming removed 5 bases from V and 9 bases from J, with 20 bases in between. CDR3 bases: TGTGCCAGCAGCCCCCGAGCAGGCTTACTTATTTCACCCCTCCACTTT. It is translated as CASSPRAGLLISPLHF.

This clonotype turned up a few times. The chain has TRBV5-1 and TRBJ2-1, with no clear D. Trimming shortened V by 0 bases and J by 5 bases, and 3 bases separated the two germline ends. The CDR3 extends over 12 amino acids. Germline V CDR1 and CDR2: SGHRS, YFSETQ. The CDR3 loop reads CASSLGHNEQFF. In DNA, the CDR3 is TGCGCCAGCAGCTTGGGTCACAATGAGCAGTTCTTC.

The J gene is TRBJ1-1, the V gene TRBV10-3; D unclear. This CDR3 is 13 amino acids long. V shed 7 bases and J shed 7 bases, with 16 bases lying between them. The V gene's germline CDR1 is ENHRY and CDR2 SYGVKD. CDR3 nucleotide sequence: TGTGCCATCACCCCGGGCCCTGGAGGTGAAGCTTTCTTT. Translated, it gives CAITPGPGGEAFF.

CDR3 sequence (DNA): TGTGCCAGCAGTTCTTACACGGATTTCACCGGGGAGCTGTTTTTT. This encodes CASSSYTDFTGELFF. The chain combines TRBV12-3 or TRBV12-4 with TRBJ2-2; D unclear. V lost 4 bases to trimming and J lost 4 bases, with 13 bases between them. The CDR3 runs 15 residues.

Concerning this clonotype: Germline and junction disagree at one end, which may indicate a read error. The gene calls are TRBV4-1 and TRBJ1-1; 9 nucleotides line up with TRBD1. Germline CDR1 MGHRA, CDR2 YSYEKL. This CDR3 comprises 17 residues. CDR3 protein: CASSQAGTGLMNTEAFF. DNA of the CDR3: TGCGCCAGCAGCCAGGCCGGGACAGGGCTAATGAATACTGAAGCTTTCTTT.

V gene TRBV28 combines with J gene TRBJ2-7, with unresolved D. Germline loops: CDR1 MDHEN, CDR2 SYDVKM. The CDR3 has 12 amino acids. Trimming took 7 bases from V and 4 from J, leaving 11 bases between them. CDR3: CASNTDPYEQYF. The CDR3, as DNA: TGTGCCAGCAATACAGATCCTTACGAGCAGTACTTC.

This clonotype was observed once. V is TRBV5-5 and J is TRBJ2-5, with a possible D match to TRBD1 (5 bases). Looked up from germline, CDR1 is SGHKS and CDR2 is YYEKEE (reference sequence). The CDR3 sequence is 13 residues long. V lost 2 bases and J 3 bases, leaving 8 bases between the germline ends. The CDR3: CASSFATEETQYF. CDR3 DNA sequence: TGTGCCAGCAGCTTTGCGACAGAAGAGACCCAGTACTTC.

Concerning this clonotype: The junction shows a germline mismatch at one end, possibly a read error. The gene calls are TRBV10-3 and TRBJ2-1; TRBD2 might be the D (5 bases). Germline lookup yields CDR1 ENHRY and CDR2 SYGVKD. The CDR3 extends over 12 amino acids. The CDR3 region has the DNA TGTGCCACCAGTGGAGCGGACAATGAGCAGTTCTTC. Translation gives CATSGADNEQFF.

The chain uses TRBV10-3 and TRBJ1-4; a weak D match, TRBD1 (5 bases). Germline V gene data show CDR1 as ENHRY and CDR2 as SYGVKD. The CDR3 sequence is 14 residues long. V lost 3 bases and J 8 bases, leaving 13 bases between the germline ends. The CDR3 loop reads CAISDLGEDEKLFF. The CDR3 DNA reads TGTGCCATCAGTGATTTGGGGGAGGACGAAAAACTGTTTTTT.

V is TRBV12-3 or TRBV12-4 and J is TRBJ1-2; 7 nucleotides line up with TRBD1. The junction had 9 bases not matched to a gene; V was cut back by 3 bases and J by 8 bases. The CDR3 runs to 14 residues. The CDR3 is CASSLTDRASGYTF. CDR3 bases: TGTGCCAGCAGTTTGACTGACAGGGCAAGCGGCTACACCTTC.

V usage is TRBV7-8 and J usage is TRBJ2-7, with TRBD2 matching over 7 bases. The CDR3 consists of 14 residues. Trimming removed 6 bases from V and 4 bases from J; junction bases left unmatched: 9. CDR1 SGHVS and CDR2 FQNEAQ come from the germline V gene. CDR3 DNA: TGTGCCAGCAGAGGGCGGGCGGGAGAGTACGAGCAGTACTTC. Protein: CASRGRAGEYEQYF.

The V gene is TRBV11-2, the J gene TRBJ1-1; 7 bases fit TRBD1. V dropped 9 bases and J dropped 6; count of bases not matched to a gene: 10. The length of the CDR3 is 13 residues. Germline V lookup: CDR1 SGHAT, CDR2 FQNNGV. The CDR3 DNA sequence: TGTGCCAGTAGCCTGGACAGGATGGCTGAAGCTTTCTTT. Translation: CASSLDRMAEAFF.

This clonotype was observed many times. This sequence joins TRBV11-2 and TRBJ2-5, with D possibly TRBD1 on 6 matching bases. The CDR3 spans 13 residues. CDR1 and CDR2 from the germline V gene are SGHAT and FQNNGV. The V gene lost 5 bases and the J gene lost 2 bases, with 9 bases spanning the gap. DNA of the CDR3: TGTGCCAGCAGCCGGGACAAACAAGAGACCCAGTACTTC. It encodes CASSRDKQETQYF.

Details on this clonotype: The junction does not match germline at one end; this may be a read error. This sequence joins TRBV4-1 and TRBJ2-1; TRBD2 matches 7 bases. CDR3 length equals 16 residues. Germline values: CDR1 MGHRA, CDR2 YSYEKL. CDR3 sequence: CASSQNPSGPYNEEFF. The CDR3 DNA follows: TGCGCCAGCAGCCAAAACCCTAGCGGACCCTACAATGAGGAGTTCTTC.